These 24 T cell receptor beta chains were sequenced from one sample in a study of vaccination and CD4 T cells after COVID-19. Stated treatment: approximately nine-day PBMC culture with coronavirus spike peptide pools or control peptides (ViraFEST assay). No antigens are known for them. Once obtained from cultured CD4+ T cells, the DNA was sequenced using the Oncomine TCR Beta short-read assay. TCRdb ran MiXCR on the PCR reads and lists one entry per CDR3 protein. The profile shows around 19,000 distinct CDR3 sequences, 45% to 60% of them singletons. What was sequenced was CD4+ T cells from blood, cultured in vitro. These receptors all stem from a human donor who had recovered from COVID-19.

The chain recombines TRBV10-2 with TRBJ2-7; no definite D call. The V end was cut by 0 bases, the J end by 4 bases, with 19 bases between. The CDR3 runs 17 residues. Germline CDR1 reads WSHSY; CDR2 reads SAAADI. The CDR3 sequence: CASSESIIRVSNYEQYF. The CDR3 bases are TGCGCCAGCAGTGAGTCGATTATAAGGGTTTCCAATTACGAGCAGTACTTC.

CDR3 residues: CSARAGRPHEQYF. Written as DNA, the CDR3 is TGCAGTGCTAGAGCTGGGCGTCCCCACGAGCAGTACTTC. This chain joins TRBV20-1 and TRBJ2-7; D gene unclear. V lost 1 base and J lost 5, with 12 bases in between. Germline-derived CDR1 and CDR2 are DFQATT and SNEGSKA (reference sequence). This CDR3 region has 13 residues.

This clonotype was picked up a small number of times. The CDR3 DNA follows: TGTGCCAGCAGCCATACAGGGGGGGGTCAGCCCCAGCATTTT. It is translated as CASSHTGGGQPQHF. V and J are TRBV11-2 and TRBJ1-5, with 8 bases that match TRBD1. The CDR3 length is 14 residues. Germline loops: CDR1 SGHAT, CDR2 FQNNGV. J lost 6 bases, V lost 5 bases, and 6 bases had no gene match.

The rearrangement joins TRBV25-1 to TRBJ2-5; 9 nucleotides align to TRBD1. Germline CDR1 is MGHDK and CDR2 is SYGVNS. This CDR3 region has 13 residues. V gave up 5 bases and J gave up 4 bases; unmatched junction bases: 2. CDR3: CASSRTGAETQYF. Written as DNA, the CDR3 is TGTGCCAGCAGTCGGACAGGGGCAGAGACCCAGTACTTC.

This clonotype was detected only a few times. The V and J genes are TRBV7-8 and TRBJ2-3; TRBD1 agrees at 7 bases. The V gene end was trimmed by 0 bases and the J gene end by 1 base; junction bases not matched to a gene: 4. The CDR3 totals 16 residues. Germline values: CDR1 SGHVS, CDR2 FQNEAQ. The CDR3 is CASSLARQGGTDTQYF. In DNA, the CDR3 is TGTGCCAGCAGCTTAGCGCGCCAGGGGGGCACAGATACGCAGTATTTT. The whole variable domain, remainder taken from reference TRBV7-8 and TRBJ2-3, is GAGVSQSPRYKVAKRGQDVALRCDPISGHVSLFWYQQALGQGPEFLTYFQNEAQLDKSGLPSDRFFAERPEGSVSTLKIQRTQQEDSAVYLCASSLARQGGTDTQYFGPGTRLTVL.

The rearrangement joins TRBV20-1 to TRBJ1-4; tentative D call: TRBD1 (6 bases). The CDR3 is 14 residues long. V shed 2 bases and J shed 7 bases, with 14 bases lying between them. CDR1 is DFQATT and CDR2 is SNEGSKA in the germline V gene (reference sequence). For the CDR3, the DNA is TGCAGTGCTAGACACTCAGGGGAAGGTGAAAAACTGTTTTTT. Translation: CSARHSGEGEKLFF.

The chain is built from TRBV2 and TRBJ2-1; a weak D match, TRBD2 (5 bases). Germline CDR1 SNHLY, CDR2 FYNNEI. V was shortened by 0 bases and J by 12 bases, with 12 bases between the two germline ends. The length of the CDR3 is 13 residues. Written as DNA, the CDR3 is TGTGCCAGCAGTGAAGCTAGGTGGAGCGGGCAGTTCTTC. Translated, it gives CASSEARWSGQFF.

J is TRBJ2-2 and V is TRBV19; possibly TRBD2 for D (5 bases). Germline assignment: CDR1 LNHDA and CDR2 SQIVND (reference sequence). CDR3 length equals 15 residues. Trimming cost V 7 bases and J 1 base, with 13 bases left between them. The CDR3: CASTPRRWNTGELFF. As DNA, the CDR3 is TGTGCCAGTACCCCGAGGAGGTGGAACACCGGGGAGCTGTTTTTT.

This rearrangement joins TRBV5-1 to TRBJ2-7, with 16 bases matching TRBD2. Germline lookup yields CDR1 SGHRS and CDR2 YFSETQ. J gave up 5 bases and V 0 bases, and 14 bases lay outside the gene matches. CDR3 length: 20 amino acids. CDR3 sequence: CASSLDLRQGLAGGVHEQYF. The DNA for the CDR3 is TGCGCCAGCAGCTTGGACCTGAGGCAGGGACTAGCGGGAGGGGTGCACGAGCAGTACTTC.

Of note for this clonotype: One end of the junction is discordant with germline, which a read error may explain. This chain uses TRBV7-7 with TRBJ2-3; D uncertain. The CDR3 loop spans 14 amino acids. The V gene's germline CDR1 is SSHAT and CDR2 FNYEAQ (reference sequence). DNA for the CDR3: TGTGCTAGCAGCTTAGGTTCGAGCGTGGATACGCAGTATTTT. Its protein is CASSLGSSVDTQYF. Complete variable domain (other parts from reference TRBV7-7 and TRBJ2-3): GAGVSQSPRYKVTKRGQDVTLRCDPISSHATLYWYQQALGQGPEFLTYFNYEAQPDKSGLPSDRFSAERPEGSISTLTIQRTEQRDSAMYRCASSLGSSVDTQYFGPGTRLTVL.

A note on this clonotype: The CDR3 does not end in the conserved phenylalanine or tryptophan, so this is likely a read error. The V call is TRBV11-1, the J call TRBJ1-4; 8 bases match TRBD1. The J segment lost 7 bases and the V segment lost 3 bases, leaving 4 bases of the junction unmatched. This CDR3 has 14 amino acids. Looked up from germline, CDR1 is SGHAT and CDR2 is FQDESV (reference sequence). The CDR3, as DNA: TGTGCCAGCAGCTTCGGACAGGGCGGTGAAAAACTGTTTTCT. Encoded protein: CASSFGQGGEKLFS.

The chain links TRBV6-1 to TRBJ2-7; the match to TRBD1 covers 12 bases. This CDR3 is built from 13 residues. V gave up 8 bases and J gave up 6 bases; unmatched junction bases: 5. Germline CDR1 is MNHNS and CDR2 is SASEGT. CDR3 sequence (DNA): TGTGCCAGCGGTGGGACAGGGGGCGTCGAGCAGTACTTC. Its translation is CASGGTGGVEQYF.

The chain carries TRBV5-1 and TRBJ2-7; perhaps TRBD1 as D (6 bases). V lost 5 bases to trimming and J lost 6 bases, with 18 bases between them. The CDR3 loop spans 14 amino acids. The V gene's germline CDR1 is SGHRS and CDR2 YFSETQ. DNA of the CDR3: TGCGCCAGCAGTCAGGGGACACTCCAGACCGAGCAGTACTTC. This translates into CASSQGTLQTEQYF.

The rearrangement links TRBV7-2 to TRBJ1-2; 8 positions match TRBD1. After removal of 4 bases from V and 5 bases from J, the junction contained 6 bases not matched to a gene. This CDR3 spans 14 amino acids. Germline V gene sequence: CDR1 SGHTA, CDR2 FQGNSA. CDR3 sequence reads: CASSSYRGRYGYTF. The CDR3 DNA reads TGTGCCAGCAGCTCCTACAGGGGGAGGTATGGCTACACCTTC.

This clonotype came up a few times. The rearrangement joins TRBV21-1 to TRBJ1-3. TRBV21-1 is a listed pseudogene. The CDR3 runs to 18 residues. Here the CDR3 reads CASRVTEKDRGSGNTIYF. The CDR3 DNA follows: TGTGCCAGCAGAGTGACCGAAAAGGACCGCGGCTCTGGAAACACCATATATTTT.

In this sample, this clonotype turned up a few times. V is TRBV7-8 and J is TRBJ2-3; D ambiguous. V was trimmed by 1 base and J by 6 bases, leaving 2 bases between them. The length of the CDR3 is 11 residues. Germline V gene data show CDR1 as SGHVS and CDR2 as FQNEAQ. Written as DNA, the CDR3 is TGTGCCAGCAGCTTAGTGGATACGCAGTATTTT. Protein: CASSLVDTQYF.

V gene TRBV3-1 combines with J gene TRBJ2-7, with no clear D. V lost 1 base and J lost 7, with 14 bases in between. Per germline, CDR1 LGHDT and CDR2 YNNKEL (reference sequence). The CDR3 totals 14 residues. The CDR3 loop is CASSQGQATREQYF. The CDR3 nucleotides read TGTGCCAGCAGCCAAGGCCAGGCTACGAGGGAGCAGTACTTC.

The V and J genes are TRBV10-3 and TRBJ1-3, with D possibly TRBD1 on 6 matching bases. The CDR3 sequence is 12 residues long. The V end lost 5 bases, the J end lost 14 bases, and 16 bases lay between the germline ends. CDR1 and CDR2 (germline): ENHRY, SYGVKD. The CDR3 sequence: CAISRTGQKLYF. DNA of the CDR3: TGTGCCATCAGTAGGACTGGACAGAAGTTATATTTT.

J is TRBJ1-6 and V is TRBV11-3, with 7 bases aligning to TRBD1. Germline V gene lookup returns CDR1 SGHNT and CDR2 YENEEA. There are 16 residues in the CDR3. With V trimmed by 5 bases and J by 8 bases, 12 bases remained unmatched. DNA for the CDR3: TGTGCCAGCAGCCCAACGCTACAGGGGAGGTATTCACCCCTCCACTTT. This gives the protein CASSPTLQGRYSPLHF.

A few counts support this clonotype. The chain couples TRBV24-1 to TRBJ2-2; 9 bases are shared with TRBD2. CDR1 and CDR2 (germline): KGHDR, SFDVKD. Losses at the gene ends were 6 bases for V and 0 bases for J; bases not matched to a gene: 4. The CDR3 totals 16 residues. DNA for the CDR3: TGTGCCACCAGTTCCCGGACTAGCGCGAACACCGGGGAGCTGTTTTTT. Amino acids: CATSSRTSANTGELFF.

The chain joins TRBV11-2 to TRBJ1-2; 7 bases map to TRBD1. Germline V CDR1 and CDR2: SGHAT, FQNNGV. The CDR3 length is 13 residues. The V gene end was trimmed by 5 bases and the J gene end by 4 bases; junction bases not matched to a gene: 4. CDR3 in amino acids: CASSPGTVYGYTF. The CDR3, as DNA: TGTGCCAGCAGCCCCGGGACAGTCTATGGCTACACCTTC. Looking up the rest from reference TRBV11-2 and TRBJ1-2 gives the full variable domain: EAGVAQSPRYKIIEKRQSVAFWCNPISGHATLYWYQQILGQGPKLLIQFQNNGVVDDSQLPKDRFSAERLKGVDSTLKIQPAKLEDSAVYLCASSPGTVYGYTFGSGTRLTVV.

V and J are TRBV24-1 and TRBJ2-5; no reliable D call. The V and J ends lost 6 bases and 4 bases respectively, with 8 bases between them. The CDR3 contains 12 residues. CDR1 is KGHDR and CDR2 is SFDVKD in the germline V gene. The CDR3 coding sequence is TGTGCCACCAGTACGGATCTAGAGACCCAGTACTTC. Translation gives CATSTDLETQYF.

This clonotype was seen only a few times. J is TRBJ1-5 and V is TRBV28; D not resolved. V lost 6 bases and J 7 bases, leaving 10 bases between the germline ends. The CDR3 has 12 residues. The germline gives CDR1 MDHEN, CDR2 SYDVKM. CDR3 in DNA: TGTGCCAGCAGCCTATTCGGCCAGCCCCAGCATTTT. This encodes CASSLFGQPQHF. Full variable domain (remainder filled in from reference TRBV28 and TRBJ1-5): DVKVTQSSRYLVKRTGEKVFLECVQDMDHENMFWYRQDPGLGLRLIYFSYDVKMKEKGDIPEGYSVSREKKERFSLILESASTNQTSMYLCASSLFGQPQHFGDGTRLSIL.

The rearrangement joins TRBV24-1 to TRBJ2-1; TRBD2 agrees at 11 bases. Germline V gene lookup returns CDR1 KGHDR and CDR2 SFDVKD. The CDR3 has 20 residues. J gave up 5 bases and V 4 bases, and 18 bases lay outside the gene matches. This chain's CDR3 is CATSEVGPGSTSGTDNEQFF. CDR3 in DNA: TGTGCCACCAGTGAGGTGGGCCCCGGTTCGACTAGCGGGACAGACAATGAGCAGTTCTTC.